By share of the sample, the clone carrying this T cell receptor beta chain is medium-sized (0.01 to 0.1%). The sample has other DNA sequences that encode this CDR3 too. The CDR3 runs 13 residues. V was trimmed by 1 base and J by 6 bases, leaving 7 bases between them. Germline V gene data show CDR1 as SEHNR and CDR2 as FQNEAQ (reference sequence). This sample was included in a study of OX40 agonist ivuxolimab in advanced cancers. Across the whole study: An anti-OX40 (CD134) antibody with agonistic activity, ivuxolimab, was administered to patients. The diagnoses of dose-escalation patients were hepatocellular carcinoma, melanoma, renal cell or head and neck cancer. Earlier anti-PD-1, anti-PD-L1 or anti-CTLA-4 therapy was permitted; over 35% had received some.

The data were produced by immunoSEQ multiplex PCR, yet TCRdb's version contains in-frame clones alone and is incomplete. The sample has tens of thousands of clones; around 93% are singletons. The source was CD4+ or CD8+ T cells sorted from blood, collected in a trial of the OX40 agonist ivuxolimab. The chain has TRBV7-9 and TRBJ2-1; D gene uncertain. The clonotype was recovered from an adult with an advanced solid tumor such as melanoma, head and neck, liver or kidney cancer. The CDR3 DNA is TGTGCCAGCAGCTTAGGTGTGAGCAATGAGCAGTTCTTC. Protein sequence: CASSLGVSNEQFF. Full variable domain (outside the CDR3, taken from reference TRBV7-9 and TRBJ2-1): DTGVSQNPRHKITKRGQNVTFRCDPISEHNRLYWYRQTLGQGPEFLTYFQNEAQLEKSRLLSDRFSAERPKGSFSTLEIQRTEQGDSAMYLCASSLGVSNEQFFGPGTRLTVL.